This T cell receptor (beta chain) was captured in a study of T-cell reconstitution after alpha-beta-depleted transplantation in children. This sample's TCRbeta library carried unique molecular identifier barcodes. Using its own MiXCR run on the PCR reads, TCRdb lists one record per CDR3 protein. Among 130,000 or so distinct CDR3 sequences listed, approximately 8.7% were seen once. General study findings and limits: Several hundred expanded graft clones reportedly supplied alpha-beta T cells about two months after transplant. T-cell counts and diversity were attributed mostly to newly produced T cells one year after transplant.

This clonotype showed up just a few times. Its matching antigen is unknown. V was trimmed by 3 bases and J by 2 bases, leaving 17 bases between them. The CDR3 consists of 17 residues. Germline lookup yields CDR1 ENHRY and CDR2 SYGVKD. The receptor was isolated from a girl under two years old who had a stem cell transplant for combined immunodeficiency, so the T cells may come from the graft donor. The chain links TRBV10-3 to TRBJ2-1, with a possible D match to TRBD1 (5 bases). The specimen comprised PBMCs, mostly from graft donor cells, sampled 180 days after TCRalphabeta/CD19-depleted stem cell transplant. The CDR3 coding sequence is TGTGCCATCAGTGACCCAGGGAAAGCGCCCGCCTACAATGAGCAGTTCTTC. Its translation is CAISDPGKAPAYNEQFF.